This TCR beta chain was sequenced in a study of OX40 agonist ivuxolimab in advanced cancers. Profiled with immunoSEQ multiplex PCR; TCRdb holds only in-frame clones, not every one. The table shows some 50,000 clones, with 70% to 90% occurring only once. Germline CDR1 is SGHTA and CDR2 is FQGNSA. Trimming left V 4 bases short and J 5 bases short, with 14 bases between. The CDR3 contains 14 residues. The sequencing here drew on CD4+ or CD8+ T cells sorted from blood, taken in a trial of the OX40 agonist ivuxolimab. The chain recombines TRBV7-2 with TRBJ1-1; D is unclear. The TCR originated in an adult with an advanced solid tumor such as melanoma, head and neck, liver or kidney cancer. DNA of the CDR3: TGTGCCAGCAGCTACCTCGTGAGGGAGACTGAAGCTTTCTTT. Translating it yields CASSYLVRETEAFF.